The clone carrying this T cell receptor beta chain was seen only a few times. The antigen is unknown. This record belongs to a study of blood T cells in healthy people across ages. Study conclusions and caveats: Donor CMV status was unknown, possibly confounding expanded clonotype changes.

Sample-barcoded 5' priming and a J-beta primer mix drove a second PCR of roughly 7 to 11 cycles. TCRdb re-called the 5' RACE reads through MiXCR, storing one row per CDR3 protein. The data show about 1.6 million distinct CDR3 sequences, with about 32% seen just once and approximately 10% held by the top ten. Healthy individuals of Caucasian origin from Russia, aged 6 to 90, served as donors. V lost 4 bases to trimming and J lost 5 bases, with 19 bases between them. Germline V gene lookup returns CDR1 SGHRS and CDR2 YFSETQ. CDR3 length equals 15 residues. Input material: blood. This chain links TRBV5-1 with TRBJ2-7; D remains unclear. The origin of this receptor is a young woman in good health. The CDR3 is CASSRGVGQWDEQYF. The CDR3 nucleotides read TGCGCCAGCAGCCGTGGCGTGGGCCAGTGGGACGAGCAGTACTTC.